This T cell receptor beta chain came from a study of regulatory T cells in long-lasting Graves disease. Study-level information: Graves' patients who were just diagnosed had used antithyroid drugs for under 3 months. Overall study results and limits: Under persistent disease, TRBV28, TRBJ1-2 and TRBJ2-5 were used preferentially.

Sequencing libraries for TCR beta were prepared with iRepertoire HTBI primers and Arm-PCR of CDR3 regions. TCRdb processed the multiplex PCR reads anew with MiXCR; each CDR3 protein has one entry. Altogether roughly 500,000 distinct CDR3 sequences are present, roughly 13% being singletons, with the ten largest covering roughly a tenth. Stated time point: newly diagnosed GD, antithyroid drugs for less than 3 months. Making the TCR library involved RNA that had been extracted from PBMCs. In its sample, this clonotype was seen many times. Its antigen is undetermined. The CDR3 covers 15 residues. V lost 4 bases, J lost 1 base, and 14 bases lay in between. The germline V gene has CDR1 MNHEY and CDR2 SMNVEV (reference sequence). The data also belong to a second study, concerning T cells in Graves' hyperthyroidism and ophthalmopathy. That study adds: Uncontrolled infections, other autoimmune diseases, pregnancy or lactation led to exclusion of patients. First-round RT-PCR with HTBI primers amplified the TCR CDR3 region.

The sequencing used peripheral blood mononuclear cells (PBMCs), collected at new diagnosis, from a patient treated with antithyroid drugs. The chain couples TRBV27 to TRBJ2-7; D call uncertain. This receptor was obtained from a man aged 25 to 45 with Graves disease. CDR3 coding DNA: TGTGCCAGCAGTTATAGCCCCGCGGTTTCCTACGAGCAGTACTTC. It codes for CASSYSPAVSYEQYF.